The 25 T cell receptor beta chains in this list originate from one sample, sequenced in a study of shared clonotypes between healthy human individuals. Generated by immunoSEQ multiplex PCR, the TCRdb table keeps only in-frame clones and is missing some. The table includes 2.3 million or so clones, approximately 93% detected once. Sample: naive CD4+ T cells from PBMCs. Subset specified: CD45RA+ positively selected. The source is a man younger than 35 in good health. Some clones in this sample may be carry-over from other donors' samples.

This rearrangement joins TRBV9 to TRBJ2-2; D is uncertain. V lost 7 bases, J lost 5 bases, and 12 bases lay in between. Per germline, CDR1 SGDLS and CDR2 YYNGEE. This CDR3 contains 13 residues. Here the CDR3 DNA reads TGTGCCAGCGGTGATCGGGTGACCGGGGAGCTGTTTTTT. As protein: CASGDRVTGELFF. Complete variable domain (other parts from reference TRBV9 and TRBJ2-2): DSGVTQTPKHLITATGQRVTLRCSPRSGDLSVYWYQQSLDQGLQFLIQYYNGEERAKGNILERFSAQQFPDLHSELNLSSLELGDSALYFCASGDRVTGELFFGEGSRLTVL.

About this clone itself: The same CDR3 arises from other DNA sequences in this sample as well. In DNA, the CDR3 is TGCGCCAGCAGCTTGGGACAGGGTCAACAAGAGACCCAGTACTTC. It encodes CASSLGQGQQETQYF. The rearrangement uses TRBV5-1 and TRBJ2-5; TRBD1 matches at 7 bases. CDR1 is SGHRS and CDR2 is YFSETQ in the germline V gene. The CDR3 contains 15 residues. The V and J ends lost 0 bases and 2 bases, in that order; junction bases with no gene match: 4.

J is TRBJ1-2 and V is TRBV6-1; D is ambiguous. The CDR3 sequence is 12 residues long. The germline CDR1 and CDR2 sequences are MNHNS and SASEGT. V dropped 7 bases and J dropped 9 bases, with 15 bases sitting between them. The CDR3 spells CASNRPNIRYTF. The CDR3 nucleotides are TGTGCCAGCAATAGACCGAATATTCGCTACACCTTC.

As to this clone: At the DNA level, this CDR3 is encoded by other sequences in the same sample as well. The rearrangement joins TRBV6-1 to TRBJ1-1, with a weak D call TRBD1 (5 bases). This CDR3 contains 14 residues. Germline lookup yields CDR1 MNHNS and CDR2 SASEGT. Trimming took 2 bases from V and 1 from J, leaving 8 bases between them. The CDR3 spells CASSERGTNTEAFF. DNA for the CDR3: TGTGCCAGCAGTGAACGGGGGACGAACACTGAAGCTTTCTTT.

This chain connects TRBV5-6 to TRBJ2-5, with 14 nucleotides matching TRBD2. The CDR3 is made up of 15 amino acids. Per the germline V gene, CDR1 is SGHDT and CDR2 is YYEEEE. V dropped 7 bases and J dropped 5; count of bases not matched to a gene: 7. CDR3 bases: TGTGCCAGCGGACTAGCGGGAGGTGGTTGGGAGACCCAGTACTTC. Encoded protein: CASGLAGGGWETQYF.

This rearrangement joins TRBV4-1 to TRBJ1-5; 11 nucleotides agree with TRBD1. This CDR3 contains 15 residues. Per germline, CDR1 MGHRA and CDR2 YSYEKL. V was pared by 6 bases and J by 10 bases, with 11 bases of the junction left unmatched. DNA for the CDR3: TGCGCCAGCAGTTCCGTGGGACAGGGGGTTGTCCCCCAGCATTTT. This sequence encodes CASSSVGQGVVPQHF.

J is TRBJ2-7 and V is TRBV5-4, with 7 bases that match TRBD1. CDR1 and CDR2 from the germline V gene are SGHNT and YYREEE (reference sequence). Losses at the gene ends were 3 bases for V and 3 bases for J; bases not matched to a gene: 6. The CDR3 extends over 14 amino acids. CDR3 nucleotide sequence: TGTGCCAGCAGCTCCGACAGGGACGACTACGAGCAGTACTTC. Amino acid sequence: CASSSDRDDYEQYF.

The chain recombines TRBV19 with TRBJ2-7; 8 nucleotides agree with TRBD2. The CDR3 is 15 residues long. Germline trimming cut 5 bases from V and 1 base from J; bases unmatched to any gene: 7. Per germline, CDR1 LNHDA and CDR2 SQIVND (reference sequence). The CDR3 loop is CASSFGLATSYEQYF. CDR3 DNA: TGTGCCAGTAGTTTTGGACTAGCAACATCCTACGAGCAGTACTTC.

The chain uses TRBV27 and TRBJ1-2; D is unresolved. The CDR3 contains 12 residues. V was clipped by 11 bases and J by 2 bases, with 12 bases between them. Germline V gene sequence: CDR1 MNHEY, CDR2 SMNVEV (reference sequence). The CDR3 bases are TGTGCCTCCGCAAGAAACAACTATGGCTACACCTTC. Translating gives CASARNNYGYTF.

The rearrangement joins TRBV21-1 to TRBJ2-2; the table assigns TRBD2, which was not confirmed against the DNA. TRBV21-1 corresponds to a pseudogene. The CDR3 is 17 amino acids. This chain's CDR3 is CASSNMGRATNTGELFF. CDR3 nucleotides: TGTGCCAGCAGCAACATGGGGAGGGCTACGAACACCGGGGAGCTGTTTTTT.

The CDR3 region has the DNA TGTGCCATCAGTCTAGGCTCCCAGGGCGAGCAGTACTTC. It yields the protein CAISLGSQGEQYF. J is TRBJ2-7 and V is TRBV10-3; TRBD1 is a possible D gene (5 bases). V lost 5 bases and J lost 6, with 14 bases in between. Germline V gives CDR1 ENHRY, CDR2 SYGVKD. CDR3 size: 13 residues.

This chain connects TRBV18 to TRBJ2-5; D ambiguous. The CDR3 is made up of 13 amino acids. From germline, CDR1 is KGHSH and CDR2 LQKENI. V was trimmed by 4 bases and J by 5 bases, leaving 11 bases between them. The CDR3 DNA reads as TGTGCCAGCTCACTCCTATTCGAGGAGACCCAGTACTTC. This encodes CASSLLFEETQYF.

The chain links TRBV2 to TRBJ2-7; possible D gene TRBD2, 7 bases. The CDR3 sequence is 13 residues long. V lost 6 bases, J lost 6 bases, and 15 bases lay in between. The germline CDR1 and CDR2 sequences are SNHLY and FYNNEI. The DNA for the CDR3 is TGTGCCAGCAGAATGGGGGGGCTTGGCGAGCAGTACTTC. Encoded protein: CASRMGGLGEQYF.

The rearrangement links TRBV5-1 to TRBJ2-6; D remains unclear. V lost 0 bases, J lost 2 bases, and 6 bases lay in between. CDR1 and CDR2 from the germline V gene are SGHRS and YFSETQ. The CDR3 length is 15 residues. CDR3 region: CASSLASPGANVLTF. CDR3 nucleotide sequence: TGCGCCAGCAGCTTGGCCAGTCCTGGGGCCAACGTCCTGACTTTC.

The rearrangement uses TRBV7-2 and TRBJ2-7, with no clear D. Trimming cost V 4 bases and J 4 bases, with 11 bases left between them. Germline V gene lookup returns CDR1 SGHTA and CDR2 FQGNSA. This CDR3 comprises 13 residues. This chain's CDR3 is CASSSRTWYEQYF. For the CDR3, the DNA is TGTGCCAGCAGCTCACGGACGTGGTACGAGCAGTACTTC.

The count of this clone is one. The J gene is TRBJ2-3, the V gene TRBV7-3; D is possibly TRBD2 (5 bases). CDR3 length equals 15 residues. V lost 5 bases and J 5 bases, leaving 17 bases between the germline ends. Germline assignment: CDR1 SGHTA and CDR2 FQGTGA. The CDR3 region is CASSPMTGWGDTQYF. The DNA of the CDR3 is TGTGCCAGCAGCCCCATGACGGGGTGGGGAGATACGCAGTATTTT.

The J gene is TRBJ2-2, the V gene TRBV18; the D is unclear. This CDR3 is built from 13 residues. V dropped 4 bases and J dropped 4 bases, with 7 bases sitting between them. CDR1 and CDR2 from the germline V gene are KGHSH and LQKENI. Here the CDR3 DNA reads TGTGCCAGCTCACTAAAGGGCACCGGGGAGCTGTTTTTT. This encodes CASSLKGTGELFF.

The chain carries TRBV29-1 and TRBJ2-5; D gene unclear. The ends were cut back, 3 bases at V and 5 bases at J, with 13 bases in the middle. The V gene's germline CDR1 is SQVTM and CDR2 ANQGSEA. This CDR3 has 13 residues. CDR3 sequence: CSVEVQLGETQYF. The DNA of the CDR3 is TGCAGCGTTGAGGTACAACTGGGGGAGACCCAGTACTTC.

The chain is built from TRBV18 and TRBJ1-4; D is uncertain. Germline V CDR1 and CDR2: KGHSH, LQKENI. Trimming left V 3 bases short and J 3 bases short, with 5 bases between. CDR3 length: 13 residues. Written as DNA, the CDR3 is TGTGCCAGCTCACCGGTGGCTAATGAAAAACTGTTTTTT. Residues: CASSPVANEKLFF. The whole variable domain, remainder taken from reference TRBV18 and TRBJ1-4, is NAGVMQNPRHLVRRRGQEARLRCSPMKGHSHVYWYRQLPEEGLKFMVYLQKENIIDESGMPKERFSAEFPKEGPSILRIQQVVRGDSAAYFCASSPVANEKLFFGSGTQLSVL.

The V gene is TRBV6-5, the J gene TRBJ2-2, with TRBD1 matching 9 bases. CDR3 length: 15 residues. Per the germline V gene, CDR1 is MNHEY and CDR2 is SVGAGI. V was pared by 6 bases and J by 1 base, with 3 bases of the junction left unmatched. As DNA, the CDR3 is TGTGCCAGCAGACGACAGGGGGTGAACACCGGGGAGCTGTTTTTT. Residues: CASRRQGVNTGELFF.

This sequence joins TRBV19 and TRBJ2-2; tentative D call: TRBD2 (6 bases). V dropped 3 bases and J dropped 7 bases, with 15 bases sitting between them. This CDR3 region has 15 residues. CDR1 and CDR2 (germline): LNHDA, SQIVND (reference sequence). CDR3 sequence: CASSISGLAIGELFF. The CDR3 DNA follows: TGTGCCAGTAGTATCTCGGGGCTAGCGATCGGGGAGCTGTTTTTT.

This sequence joins TRBV5-3 and TRBJ1-2; TRBD1 matches 10 bases. TRBV5-3 belongs to the ORF category, with a function that is uncertain. The CDR3 extends over 15 amino acids. J was trimmed by 1 base and V by 4 bases; bases with no gene match: 4. Here the CDR3 reads CARSKGQGINYGYTF. The DNA of the CDR3 is TGTGCCAGAAGCAAGGGACAGGGGATTAACTATGGCTACACCTTC.

This clone was observed once. The rearrangement uses TRBV5-1 and TRBJ2-1, with D perhaps TRBD2 (6 bases). The germline V and J ends were trimmed by 1 base and 4 bases, with 15 bases remaining between them. The CDR3 loop spans 16 amino acids. CDR1 and CDR2 (germline): SGHRS, YFSETQ. In DNA form, the CDR3 reads TGCGCCAGCAGCTTGAGCGGGCAGAGTCTATACAATGAGCAGTTCTTC. Its protein product is CASSLSGQSLYNEQFF.

The J gene is TRBJ1-2, the V gene TRBV6-1; D ambiguous. The ends were cut back, 7 bases at V and 4 bases at J, with 16 bases in the middle. The CDR3 loop spans 14 amino acids. Germline V gene lookup returns CDR1 MNHNS and CDR2 SASEGT. The DNA of the CDR3 is TGTGCCAGCAAATCGGGAGGAAGTGTCTATGGCTACACCTTC. The encoded protein is CASKSGGSVYGYTF.

V gene TRBV9 combines with J gene TRBJ1-3; 11 bases fit TRBD1. Trimming removed 1 base from V and 0 bases from J; junction bases left unmatched: 9. CDR3 length: 19 residues. The germline V gene has CDR1 SGDLS and CDR2 YYNGEE. For the CDR3, the DNA is TGTGCCAGCAGCGTACGAGGACAGGGGGCCTCCCTCTCTGGAAACACCATATATTTT. Protein product: CASSVRGQGASLSGNTIYF.